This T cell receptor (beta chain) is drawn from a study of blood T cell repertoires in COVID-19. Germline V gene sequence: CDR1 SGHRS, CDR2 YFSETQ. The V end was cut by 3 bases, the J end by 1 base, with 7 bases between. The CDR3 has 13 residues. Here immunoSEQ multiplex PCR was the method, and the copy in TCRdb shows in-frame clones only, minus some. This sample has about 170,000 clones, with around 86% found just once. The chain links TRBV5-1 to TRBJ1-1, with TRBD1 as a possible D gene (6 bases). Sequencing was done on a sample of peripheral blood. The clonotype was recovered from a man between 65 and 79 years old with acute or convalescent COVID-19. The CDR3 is CASSSTGNTEAFF. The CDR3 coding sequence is TGCGCCAGCAGCTCGACAGGGAACACTGAAGCTTTCTTT.